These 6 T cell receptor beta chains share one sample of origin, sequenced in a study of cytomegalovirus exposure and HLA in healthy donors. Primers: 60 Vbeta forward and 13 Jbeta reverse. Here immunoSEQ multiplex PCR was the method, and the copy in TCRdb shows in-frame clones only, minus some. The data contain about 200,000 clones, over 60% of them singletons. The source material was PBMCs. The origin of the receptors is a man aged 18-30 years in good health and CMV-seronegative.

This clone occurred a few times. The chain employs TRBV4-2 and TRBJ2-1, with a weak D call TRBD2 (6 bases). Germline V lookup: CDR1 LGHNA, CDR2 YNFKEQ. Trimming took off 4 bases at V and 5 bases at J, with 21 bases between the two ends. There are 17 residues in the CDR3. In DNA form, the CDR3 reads TGTGCCAGCAGCCGTAGTGACGGGAGAGGCCAGGACAATGAGCAGTTCTTC. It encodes CASSRSDGRGQDNEQFF.

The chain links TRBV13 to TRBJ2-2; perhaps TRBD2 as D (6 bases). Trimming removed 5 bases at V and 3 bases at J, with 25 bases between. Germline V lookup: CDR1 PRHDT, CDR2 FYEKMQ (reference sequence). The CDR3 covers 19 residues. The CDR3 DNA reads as TGTGCCAGCAGCCAGAGATTTGGGGGGAGCGGACTCGACACCGGGGAGCTGTTTTTT. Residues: CASSQRFGGSGLDTGELFF.

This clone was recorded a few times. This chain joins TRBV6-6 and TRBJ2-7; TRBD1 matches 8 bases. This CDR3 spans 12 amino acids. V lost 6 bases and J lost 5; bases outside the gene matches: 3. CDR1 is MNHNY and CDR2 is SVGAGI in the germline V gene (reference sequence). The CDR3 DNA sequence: TGTGCCAGCAGCCCGACAGGGGACGAGCAGTACTTC. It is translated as CASSPTGDEQYF.

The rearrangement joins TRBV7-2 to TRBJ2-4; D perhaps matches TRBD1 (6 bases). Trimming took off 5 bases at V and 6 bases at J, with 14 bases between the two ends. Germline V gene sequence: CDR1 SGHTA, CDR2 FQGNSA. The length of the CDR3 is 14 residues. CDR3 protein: CASSGRKQGNIQYF. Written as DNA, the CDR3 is TGTGCCAGCAGCGGTCGAAAACAGGGAAACATTCAGTACTTC.

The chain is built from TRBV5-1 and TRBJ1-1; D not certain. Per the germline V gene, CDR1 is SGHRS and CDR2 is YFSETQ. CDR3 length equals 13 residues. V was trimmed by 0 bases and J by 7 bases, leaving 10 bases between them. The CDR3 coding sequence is TGCGCCAGCAGCTTGGGGCAGAACTATGAAGCTTTCTTT. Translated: CASSLGQNYEAFF.

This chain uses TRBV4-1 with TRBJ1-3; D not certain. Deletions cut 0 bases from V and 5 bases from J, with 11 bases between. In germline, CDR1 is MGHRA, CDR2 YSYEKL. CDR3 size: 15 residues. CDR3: CASSQEGTGRNTIYF. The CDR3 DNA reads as TGCGCCAGCAGCCAAGAGGGAACCGGGAGAAACACCATATATTTT.